A single sample gave rise to the 12 T cell receptor beta chains below, sequenced in a study of blood T cell repertoires in COVID-19. Data came from immunoSEQ multiplex PCR; TCRdb stores just in-frame clones and leaves some out. The data contain 200,000 or so clones, under 90% of them seen just once; the ten biggest clones take up about 1.7%. The material sequenced was PBMCs or T cells enriched from blood (not recorded which). These receptors originate from a man between 60 and 75 years old who had recovered from COVID-19.

V is TRBV6-6 and J is TRBJ1-3; 8 bases agree with TRBD1. Per the germline V gene, CDR1 is MNHNY and CDR2 is SVGAGI (reference sequence). The CDR3 consists of 14 residues. J lost 4 bases, V lost 6 bases, and 5 bases had no gene match. This chain's CDR3 is CASRPGTGGNTIYF. The DNA for the CDR3 is TGTGCCAGCAGGCCCGGGACAGGAGGAAACACCATATATTTT.

This clone occurred a few times. The J gene is TRBJ1-5, the V gene TRBV15; TRBD1 is a possible D gene (6 bases). CDR1 is LNHNV, CDR2 YYDKDF, per germline (reference sequence). This CDR3 has 16 residues. V lost 0 bases and J lost 8, with 17 bases in between. CDR3 nucleotides: TGTGCCACCAGCAGAGACCTGTGGACAGCGCTGGAGCCCCAGCATTTT. Its protein is CATSRDLWTALEPQHF.

This rearrangement joins TRBV5-4 to TRBJ2-5; possibly TRBD2 for D (7 bases). Trimming stripped 5 bases from V and 5 bases from J, with 16 bases between. Germline CDR1 SGHNT, CDR2 YYREEE (reference sequence). The CDR3 is 14 residues long. CDR3 sequence: CASRSSGGEETQYF. In nucleotides, the CDR3 is TGTGCCAGCAGAAGCTCGGGGGGCGAGGAGACCCAGTACTTC.

The chain recombines TRBV25-1 with TRBJ2-5, with 7 bases aligning to TRBD2. Trimming cost V 6 bases and J 2 bases; bases outside gene matches: 6. The CDR3 sequence is 14 residues long. Germline V gives CDR1 MGHDK, CDR2 SYGVNS. CDR3 amino acids: CASSLGGIQETQYF. The CDR3 coding sequence is TGTGCCAGCAGCCTCGGGGGGATACAAGAGACCCAGTACTTC.

The chain employs TRBV28 and TRBJ2-1; D gene uncertain. CDR3 length: 14 amino acids. V was pared by 3 bases and J by 3 bases, with 9 bases between. Germline CDR1 reads MDHEN; CDR2 reads SYDVKM. The CDR3 loop is CASSFLVGYNEQFF. CDR3 nucleotides: TGTGCCAGCAGTTTCCTTGTCGGCTACAATGAGCAGTTCTTC. Together with reference TRBV28 and TRBJ2-1, the CDR3 gives the full variable domain: DVKVTQSSRYLVKRTGEKVFLECVQDMDHENMFWYRQDPGLGLRLIYFSYDVKMKEKGDIPEGYSVSREKKERFSLILESASTNQTSMYLCASSFLVGYNEQFFGPGTRLTVL.

This chain uses TRBV19 with TRBJ2-2; 14 bases are a match to TRBD2. The CDR3 loop spans 16 amino acids. The germline V gene encodes CDR1 LNHDA and CDR2 SQIVND (reference sequence). The J segment lost 7 bases and the V segment lost 5 bases, leaving 6 bases of the junction unmatched. Written as DNA, the CDR3 is TGTGCCAGTAGTCGACTAGCGGGGGGGCCGATCGGGGAGCTGTTTTTT. Translation gives CASSRLAGGPIGELFF.

This chain uses TRBV28 with TRBJ1-5; no definite D call. The V gene's germline CDR1 is MDHEN and CDR2 SYDVKM. Trimming took 11 bases from V and 3 from J, leaving 14 bases between them. The CDR3 runs to 13 residues. The CDR3 nucleotides read TGTGCCGCCAACCCCAGGCCCAATCAGCCCCAGCATTTT. This sequence encodes CAANPRPNQPQHF.

The chain couples TRBV5-1 to TRBJ1-3, with 10 bases aligning to TRBD1. This CDR3 region has 16 residues. Germline V lookup: CDR1 SGHRS, CDR2 YFSETQ. V shed 3 bases and J 4 bases; nucleotides not matched to a gene: 7. CDR3 DNA sequence: TGCGCCAGCAGCTCCGGGACAGGGGTTGGAGGAAACACCATATATTTT. It codes for CASSSGTGVGGNTIYF.

This clone turned up a few times. J is TRBJ1-1 and V is TRBV13, with 7 bases that match TRBD1. CDR3 length: 16 amino acids. Trimming at V came to 6 bases and at J to 3 bases, leaving 13 bases not matched to a gene. CDR1 is PRHDT and CDR2 is FYEKMQ in the germline V gene (reference sequence). The CDR3 DNA reads as TGTGCCAGCAGACCCGGGATTGTCAGGGGGTACACTGAAGCTTTCTTT. Amino acids: CASRPGIVRGYTEAFF.

J is TRBJ1-3 and V is TRBV19; a possible D gene is TRBD1 (6 bases). The germline gives CDR1 LNHDA, CDR2 SQIVND (reference sequence). The CDR3 spans 13 residues. The V end lost 5 bases, the J end lost 3 bases, and 8 bases lay between the germline ends. DNA for the CDR3: TGTGCCAGTAGTGGGGGCTTTGGAAACACCATATATTTT. Protein sequence: CASSGGFGNTIYF.

J is TRBJ2-5 and V is TRBV18; D gene unclear. Trimming left V 2 bases short and J 5 bases short, with 15 bases between. The CDR3 runs to 15 residues. The germline CDR1 and CDR2 sequences are KGHSH and LQKENI. The CDR3 is CASSPNLGIAETQYF. The CDR3, as DNA: TGTGCCAGCTCACCAAACTTAGGAATAGCTGAGACCCAGTACTTC.

A few counts support this clone. The rearrangement uses TRBV3-1 (or the pseudogene TRBV3-2) and TRBJ2-5; a possible D gene is TRBD2 (5 bases). This CDR3 region has 16 residues. The V end was cut by 3 bases, the J end by 5 bases, with 19 bases between. CDR1 is LGHDT, CDR2 YNNKEL, per germline (reference sequence). This chain's CDR3 is CASSHNEGIAAETQYF. The CDR3 DNA reads TGTGCCAGCAGCCATAACGAGGGAATAGCCGCTGAGACCCAGTACTTC.